Reported below is one TCR beta chain. Its matching antigen is unknown. PCR was performed using 60 Vbeta and 13 Jbeta primers. The assay was immunoSEQ multiplex PCR, and TCRdb's table has in-frame clones only and misses some. The table lists about 97,000 clones, roughly 80% of them singletons. This record comes from a study of cytomegalovirus exposure and HLA in healthy donors. Overall study results and limits: Within an earlier analysis, most TCR beta V segments proved productive either about 87% or about 30% of the time. In a later analysis, several top co-occurrence clusters appeared linked to parvovirus B19, influenza, CMV and Epstein-Barr virus. An analysis that was carried out later associated approximately 15,000 TCR beta sequences with HLA alleles at 0.05 false discovery rate. The study put some 150 TCR beta chains on its list as cytomegalovirus-associated.

The V gene lost 0 bases and the J gene lost 0 bases, with 10 bases spanning the gap. The CDR3 covers 16 residues. CDR1 and CDR2 from the germline V gene are SGDLS and YYNGEE. Source material: PBMCs. This TCR was recovered from a man in his forties or fifties in good health and CMV-seronegative. The chain uses TRBV9 and TRBJ2-4; D not resolved. CDR3 protein: CASSVGLTLAKNIQYF. DNA for the CDR3: TGTGCCAGCAGCGTAGGGCTCACCTTAGCCAAAAACATTCAGTACTTC.